This T cell receptor beta chain was found in a study of regulatory T cells in long-lasting Graves disease listed by TCRdb under 2021. With respect to the entire study: In the newly diagnosed Graves' disease group, patients had been taking antithyroid drugs for less than 3 months. This study used TCR sequencing and RNA sequencing of peripheral blood to compare persistent Graves' disease patients against newly diagnosed Graves' disease patients. The study was registered as a clinical trial and conducted in China. A total of some 35 samples underwent TCR sequencing, from around 13 patients with persistent Graves' disease and roughly 20 patients with newly diagnosed Graves' disease. The study at large found these results: The small sample size was acknowledged by the authors as a limitation that may reduce accuracy. Compared with newly diagnosed patients, persistent Graves' disease patients had lower TCR Shannon entropy and fewer highly expanded clones, which suggests clonal expansion. Sequencing and analysis were limited to the TCR beta chain. Persistent disease showed preferential use of TRBV28, TRBJ1-2 and TRBJ2-5, whereas newly diagnosed disease favored TRBV20-1 and TRBJ2-1. A larger number of public clonotypes was shared among persistent patients (fewer than 3,000) than among newly diagnosed patients (about 990). Only peripheral blood was studied, because thyroid tissue, the primary lesion, was inaccessible.

Read against the paper, the sample's time point label means: newly diagnosed GD, antithyroid drugs for less than 3 months. RNA was extracted from PBMCs in TRIzol for both TCR sequencing and RNA sequencing. The diagnosis of Graves' disease followed American Thyroid Association guidelines. Patients for the study were recruited at an endocrinology department in Xi'an, China. Each patient gave approximately 9.7 milliliters of peripheral blood, collected in an EDTA anticoagulant tube. Ficoll Paque Plus density gradient separation was used to isolate PBMCs, and no further T cell sorting was performed. An Agilent 2100 Bioanalyzer and agarose gel were used to assess RNA quality, and a NanoDrop 2000 was used to measure RNA concentration. Between the V and J ends, shortened by 8 bases and 4 bases respectively, the junction contains 18 bases. The CDR3 runs 14 amino acids, cysteine and phenylalanine included. Only the CDR3 DNA stays, 42 bases, in frame from base 1. The germline V gene supplies CDR1 MDHEN and CDR2 SYDVKM.

About this clonotype itself: No cognate antigen has been identified for it. Base qualities were left out, and no much larger clone turns up one base away.

Library creation used multiplex PCR. This sample was sequenced with an Illumina HiSeq 4000. TCR beta libraries were built with iRepertoire HTBI primers and Arm-PCR amplification of CDR3 regions. PCR products were gel purified before sequencing. The authors processed their data as follows. Gene usage analysis of CDR3 amino acid clonotypes relied on the 62 TRBV and 14 TRBJ segments identified across samples. COPE and FqMerger were used to merge the filtered high-quality paired reads into contigs. Contigs were aligned with BLAST to IMGT TRBV, TRBD and TRBJ reference genes, and CDR3 was defined per IMGT. Highly expanded clones were defined as clonotypes with a frequency above 0.1%. Shannon entropy served as the measure of repertoire diversity, while the Gini coefficient captured V-J evenness. A clonotype was considered public if more than one individual shared it. TCRdb itself trimmed the public reads at Q25 with fastp, ran MiXCR and retained productive beta chains. Each entry merges the rows of one CDR3 protein and shows their most common DNA and genes. These V and J calls originate from TCRdb's pipeline instead of the authors' own analysis. The sample records 350,000 to 500,000 distinct CDR3 sequences, around 15% of which are singletons. Jointly, the top ten make up approximately 19% of the sample.

These data also formed part of another study, on T cells in Graves' hyperthyroidism and ophthalmopathy. In that second paper, the authors write: A patient counted as having stable Graves' hyperthyroidism if no progression to ophthalmopathy occurred over 18 months of follow-up. The hyperthyroidism patients were between 18 and 65 years old and newly diagnosed, with a disease duration of less than 2 months. Any patient with an uncontrolled infection, another autoimmune disease, pregnancy or lactation was excluded. Diagnoses were based on clinical symptoms, serum thyroxine and TRAb, thyroid ultrasound and orbital computed tomography. A first-round RT-PCR of the TCR CDR3 used the HTBI primer set with the Qiagen OneStep RT-PCR kit. Most expanded thyroid clonotypes (frequency above 0.001) were also detected in blood, a finding suggesting that blood repertoires may reflect thyroid immune responses. A model built on a 13 V-J signature distinguished ophthalmopathy from stable hyperthyroidism, reaching roughly 88% sensitivity and 81% to 83% specificity in cross-validation and 80%/75% in testing. In validation, the model predicted progression to ophthalmopathy a median of about 6.8 months before onset, with about 70% sensitivity and more than 72% specificity. To identify TCR V-J signatures that set the groups apart, the researchers used a discovery cohort of 100 patients, made up of 40 to 45 with Graves' ophthalmopathy and 57 with stable Graves' hyperthyroidism. An independent validation cohort of under 20 hyperthyroidism patients and about 15 patients who later progressed to ophthalmopathy tested prospective prediction of ophthalmopathy. For training and testing, the roughly 93 patients in the discovery cohort were randomly divided in a 7:3 ratio. In roughly six Graves' hyperthyroidism patients, the study also compared T-cell repertoires from thyroid tissue with T-cell repertoires from blood. Following sampling, methimazole starting at 30 mg daily was given to hyperthyroidism patients, and high-dose intravenous methylprednisolone was given to ophthalmopathy patients. The libraries were constructed in a second round of multiplex PCR and then size-selected and purified. Paired-end sequencing of the libraries was performed with 100 bp reads on an Illumina HiSeq2000. SOAPnuke was used to process the raw data, throwing out any read that contained adapters or uncalled bases, had a mean Phred below 15, or lacked an exact constant-primer or identifier match. High-quality paired reads were merged with COPE v1.2.5, and unique nucleotide sequences were defined as clonotypes. MiTCR v1.1 was used to align the clonotypes against IMGT TRBV, TRBD and TRBJ reference segments. Analysis was restricted to V-J combinations with a frequency above 0.0001, which covered roughly 99% of repertoires. A TCS score was defined as the ratio of F50 (clonal expansion) to E x V (chaos), with BLOSUM62-based TCRdist applied between CDR3 peptides within each V-J. Welch's t-statistics and random forest reduced 450 to 600 V-J features to 13, which were used in a naive Bayes classifier (R e1071). Sample size was not statistically predetermined, and blinding of investigators to group allocation was not performed. The paper describes TCR Vbeta CDR3 sequencing of more than 120 peripheral blood samples, made up of under 50 ophthalmopathy patients, some 76 hyperthyroidism patients and 17 progressor patients.

This chain is built from TRBV28 and TRBJ2-7, with TRBD2 as a weak D call on 6 bases. The sequencing here drew on peripheral blood mononuclear cells (PBMCs), taken at new diagnosis, from a patient treated with antithyroid drugs. The TCR originated in a woman aged 50 to 60 with Graves disease. Donor details come from another sample of the same person, matched by shared clones. CDR3 reads: CASGSPRGRYEQYF. The DNA sequence reads TGTGCCAGCGGCTCCCCCCGGGGGAGGTACGAGCAGTACTTC.